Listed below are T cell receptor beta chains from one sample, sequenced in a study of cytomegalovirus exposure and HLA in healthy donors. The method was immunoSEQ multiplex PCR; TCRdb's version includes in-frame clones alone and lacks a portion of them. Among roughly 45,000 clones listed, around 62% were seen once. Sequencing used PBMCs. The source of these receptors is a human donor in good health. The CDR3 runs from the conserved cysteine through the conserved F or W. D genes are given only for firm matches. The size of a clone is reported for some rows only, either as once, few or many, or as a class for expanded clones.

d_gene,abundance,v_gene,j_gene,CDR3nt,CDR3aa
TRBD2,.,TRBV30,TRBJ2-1,TGTGCCTGGAGGCGGGGGGGGAGGCACCATGAGCAGTTCTTC,CAWRRGGRHHEQFF
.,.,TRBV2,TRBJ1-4,TGTGCCAGCAGTGACGGGCAGGGAATACGGAATGAAAAACTGTTTTTT,CASSDGQGIRNEKLFF
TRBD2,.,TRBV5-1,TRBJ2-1,TGCGCCAGCAGTGGGCGGGGGAAACACAATGAGCAGTTCTTC,CASSGRGKHNEQFF
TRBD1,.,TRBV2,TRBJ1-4,TGTGCCAGCAGTGGAACAGGGGCAACTAATGAAAAACTGTTTTTT,CASSGTGATNEKLFF
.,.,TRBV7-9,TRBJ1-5,TGTGCCAGCAGCTTAGAGGGGTCTCAGCCCCAGCATTTT,CASSLEGSQPQHF
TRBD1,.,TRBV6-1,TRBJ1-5,TGTGCCAGCAGTGCGGGACAGGGGAATGGTCAGCCCCAGCATTTT,CASSAGQGNGQPQHF
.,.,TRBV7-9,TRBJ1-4,TGTGCCAGCAGCTTAGCCCAGGGTAATGAAAAACTGTTTTTT,CASSLAQGNEKLFF
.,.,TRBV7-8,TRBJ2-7,TGTGCCAGCAGCCCGGCGGGGCCCACCTACGAGCAGTACTTC,CASSPAGPTYEQYF
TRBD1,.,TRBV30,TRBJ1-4,TGTGCCTGGAGTGCCGACAGGGGAGCCTCCGGGAAAAAACTGTTTTTT,CAWSADRGASGKKLFF
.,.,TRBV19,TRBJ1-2,TGTGCCAGTAGTGTGACGGGTCCCTATGGCTACACCTTC,CASSVTGPYGYTF
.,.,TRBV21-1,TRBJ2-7,TGTGCCAGCAGCAAAGGGCAGGACAGGGAAAGCGACGAGCAGTACTTC,CASSKGQDRESDEQYF
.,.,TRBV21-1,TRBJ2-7,TGTGCCAGCCCCAACCGGGACAAGGAACGCACACACAATCCTTCCCGAATCTACGAGCAGTACTTC,CASPNRDKERTHNPSRIYEQYF
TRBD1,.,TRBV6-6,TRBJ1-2,TGTGCCAGCAGTTCGACAGGGGCCTATGGCTACACCTTC,CASSSTGAYGYTF
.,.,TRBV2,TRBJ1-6,TGTGCCAGCAGTGAAGTCGGCGGTTCACCCCTCCACTTT,CASSEVGGSPLHF
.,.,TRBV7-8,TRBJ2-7,TGTGCCAGCAGCCCTAGTGGGAGTATCCAATACGAGCAGTACTTC,CASSPSGSIQYEQYF
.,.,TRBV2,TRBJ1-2,TGTGCCAGCTCCGAACCAGGGATCTATGGCTACACCTTC,CASSEPGIYGYTF
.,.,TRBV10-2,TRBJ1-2,TGCGCCAGCAGTGAAAAAGGGAGCTCCGGCTACACCTTC,CASSEKGSSGYTF
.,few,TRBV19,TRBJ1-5,TGTGCCAGTAGTACCCAGGGGAGTTTCAGCAATCAGCCCCAGCATTTT,CASSTQGSFSNQPQHF
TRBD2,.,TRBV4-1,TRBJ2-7,TGCGCCAGCAGCCAGCCCCTAGCGGGGGGTACCTACGAGCAGTACTTC,CASSQPLAGGTYEQYF
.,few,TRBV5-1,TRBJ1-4,TGCGCCAGCAGCTTGGTCGAGAATGAAAAACTGTTTTTT,CASSLVENEKLFF
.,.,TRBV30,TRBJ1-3,TGTGCCTGGAGTGGAGTCGGAAACACCATATATTTT,CAWSGVGNTIYF
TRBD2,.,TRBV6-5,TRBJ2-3,TGTGCCAGCAGAAGCGGGACTAGCGGGGTTGGTACGCAGTATTTT,CASRSGTSGVGTQYF
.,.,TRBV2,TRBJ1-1,TGTGCCAGCACCGCCGGGGGGGGATGGGTAAACACTGAAGCTTTCTTT,CASTAGGGWVNTEAFF
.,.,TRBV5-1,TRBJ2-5,TGCGCCAGCAGCTTGACAGGGTGGGAGACCCAGTACTTC,CASSLTGWETQYF
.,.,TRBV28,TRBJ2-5,TGTGCCAGCAGTTTATTACAGGCCCACCAAGAGACCCAGTACTTC,CASSLLQAHQETQYF
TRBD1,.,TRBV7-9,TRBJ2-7,TGTGCCAGCAGCTTAGGGGACAGGGATTCCTACGAGCAGTACTTC,CASSLGDRDSYEQYF
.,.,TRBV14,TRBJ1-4,TGTGCCAGCAGCCAAGATGGGGGGGCGCGAAATGAAAAACTGTTTTTT,CASSQDGGARNEKLFF
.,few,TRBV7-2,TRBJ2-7,TGTGCCAGCAGCCAAATACAGGGCCCAGTCTACGAGCAGTACTTC,CASSQIQGPVYEQYF
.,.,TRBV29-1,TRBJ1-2,TGCAGCGTTGATCAGGGATTCAGCTACACCTTC,CSVDQGFSYTF
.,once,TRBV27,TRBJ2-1,TGTGCCAGCAGTCTAAGACAGGTGACGTACAATGAGCAGTTCTTC,CASSLRQVTYNEQFF
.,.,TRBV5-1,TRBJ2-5,TGCGCCAGCAGCTTGGGTTCCCTGGAGACCCAGTACTTC,CASSLGSLETQYF
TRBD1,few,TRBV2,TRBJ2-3,TGTGCCAGCAGTTTGGACAGGGCTGACACAGATACGCAGTATTTT,CASSLDRADTDTQYF
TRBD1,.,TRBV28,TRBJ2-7,TGTGCCAGCGAGGGGGCCCCGGCCTACGAGCAGTACTTC,CASEGAPAYEQYF
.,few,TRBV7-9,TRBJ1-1,TGTGCCAGCAGCTCGGAACGGGGTGAGTACGGAGCTTTCTTT,CASSSERGEYGAFF
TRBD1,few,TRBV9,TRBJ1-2,TGTGCCAGCAGCGCCCGAGGGACAGCCAACTATGGCTACACCTTC,CASSARGTANYGYTF
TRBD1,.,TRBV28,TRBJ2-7,TGTGCCAGCAGCTCACAGGGGCGGGAGCAGTACTTC,CASSSQGREQYF
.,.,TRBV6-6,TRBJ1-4,TGTGCCAGCAGAAGACTTACCGGGTCTCGTGAAAAACTGTTTTTT,CASRRLTGSREKLFF
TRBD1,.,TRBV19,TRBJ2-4,TGTGCCAGGGAGCAGGGGGCGACCTTAGCCAAAAACATTCAGTACTTC,CAREQGATLAKNIQYF
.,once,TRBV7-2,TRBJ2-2,TGTGCCAGCAGCCCTCACGATAGGAACACCGGGGAGCTGTTTTTT,CASSPHDRNTGELFF
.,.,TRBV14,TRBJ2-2,TGTGCCAGCAGCCAAGATCGAAGTGGGTGGGCAAGGCTGTTTTTT,CASSQDRSGWARLFF
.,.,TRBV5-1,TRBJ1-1,TGCGCCAGCAGCTTGGGGTTGAGAGACAGGGAAGCTTTCTTT,CASSLGLRDREAFF
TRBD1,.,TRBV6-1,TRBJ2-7,TGTGCCAGCAGTCCCCCGGGACAGTTCGTCTACGAGCAGTACTTC,CASSPPGQFVYEQYF
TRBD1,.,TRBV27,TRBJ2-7,TGTGCCAGCAGTTTTGACAGGGGCCGGTACGAGCAGTACTTC,CASSFDRGRYEQYF
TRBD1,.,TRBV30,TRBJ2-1,TGTGCCTGGAGTAGACAGGGAGTCGGTGAGCAGTTCTTC,CAWSRQGVGEQFF
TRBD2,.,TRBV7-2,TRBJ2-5,TGTGCCAGCAGCCCCGGGGCGGGGGGGCAAGAGACCCAGTACTTC,CASSPGAGGQETQYF
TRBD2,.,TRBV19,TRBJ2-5,TGTGCCAGTAGTATAGGCCCGGGGGGGAAGACCCAGTACTTC,CASSIGPGGKTQYF
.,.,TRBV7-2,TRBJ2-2,TGTGCCAGCAGCCCTGATCTCAGGGTAGGGGAGCTGTTTTTT,CASSPDLRVGELFF
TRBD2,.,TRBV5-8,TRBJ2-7,TGTGCCAGCAGCTTGGCCGGGACTAGCGGTTCCTACGAGCAGTACTTC,CASSLAGTSGSYEQYF
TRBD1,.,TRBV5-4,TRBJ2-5,TGTGCCAGCAGCTTAGGGACAGAACAAGAGACCCAGTACTTC,CASSLGTEQETQYF
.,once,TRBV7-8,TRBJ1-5,TGTGCCAGCAGCTTACGGGGGGCGAGTCAGCCCCAGCATTTT,CASSLRGASQPQHF
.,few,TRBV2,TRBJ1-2,TGTGCCAGCAGTGGAGGGGAGGGTAACTATGGCTACACCTTC,CASSGGEGNYGYTF